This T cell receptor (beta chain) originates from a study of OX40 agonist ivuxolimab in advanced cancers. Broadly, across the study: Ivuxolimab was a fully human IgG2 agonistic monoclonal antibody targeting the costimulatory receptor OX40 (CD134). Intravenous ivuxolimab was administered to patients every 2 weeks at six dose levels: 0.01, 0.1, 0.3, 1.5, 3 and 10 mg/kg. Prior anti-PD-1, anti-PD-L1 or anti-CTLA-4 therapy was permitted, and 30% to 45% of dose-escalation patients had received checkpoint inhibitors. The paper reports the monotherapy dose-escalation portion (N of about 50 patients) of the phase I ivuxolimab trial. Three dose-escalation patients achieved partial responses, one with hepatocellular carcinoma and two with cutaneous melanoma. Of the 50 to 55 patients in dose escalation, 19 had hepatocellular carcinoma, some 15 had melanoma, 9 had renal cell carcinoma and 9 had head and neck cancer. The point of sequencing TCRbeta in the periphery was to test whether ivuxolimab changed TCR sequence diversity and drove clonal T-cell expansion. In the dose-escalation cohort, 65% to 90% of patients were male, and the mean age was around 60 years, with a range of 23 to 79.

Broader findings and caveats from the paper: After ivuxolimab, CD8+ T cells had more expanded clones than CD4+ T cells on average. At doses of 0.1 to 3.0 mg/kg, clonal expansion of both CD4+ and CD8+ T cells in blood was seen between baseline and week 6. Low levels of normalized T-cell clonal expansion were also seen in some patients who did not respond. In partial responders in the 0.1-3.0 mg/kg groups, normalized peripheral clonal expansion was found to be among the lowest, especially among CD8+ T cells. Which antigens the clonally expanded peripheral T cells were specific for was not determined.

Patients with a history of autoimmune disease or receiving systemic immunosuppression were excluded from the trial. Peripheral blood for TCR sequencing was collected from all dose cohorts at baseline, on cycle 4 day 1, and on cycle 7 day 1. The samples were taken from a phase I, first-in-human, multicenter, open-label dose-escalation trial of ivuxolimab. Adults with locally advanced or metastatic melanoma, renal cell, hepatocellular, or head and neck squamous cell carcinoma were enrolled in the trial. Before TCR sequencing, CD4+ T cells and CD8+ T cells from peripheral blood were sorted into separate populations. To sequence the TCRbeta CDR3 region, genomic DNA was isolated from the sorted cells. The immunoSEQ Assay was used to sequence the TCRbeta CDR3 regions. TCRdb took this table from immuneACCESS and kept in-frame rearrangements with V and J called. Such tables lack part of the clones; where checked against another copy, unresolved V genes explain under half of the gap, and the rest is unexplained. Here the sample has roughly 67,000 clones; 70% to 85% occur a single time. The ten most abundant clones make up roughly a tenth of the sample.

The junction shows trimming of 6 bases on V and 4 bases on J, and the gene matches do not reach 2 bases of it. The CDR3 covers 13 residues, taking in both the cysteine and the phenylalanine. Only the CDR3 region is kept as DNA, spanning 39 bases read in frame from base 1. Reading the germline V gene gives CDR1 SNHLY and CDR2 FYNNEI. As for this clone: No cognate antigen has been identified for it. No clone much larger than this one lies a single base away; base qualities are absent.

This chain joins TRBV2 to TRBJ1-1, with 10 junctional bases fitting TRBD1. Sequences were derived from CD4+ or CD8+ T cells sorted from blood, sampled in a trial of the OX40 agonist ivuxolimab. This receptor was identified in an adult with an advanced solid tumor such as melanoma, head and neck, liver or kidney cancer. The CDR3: CASRGDRGTEAFF. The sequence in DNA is TGTGCCAGCAGGGGGGACAGGGGCACTGAAGCTTTCTTT.